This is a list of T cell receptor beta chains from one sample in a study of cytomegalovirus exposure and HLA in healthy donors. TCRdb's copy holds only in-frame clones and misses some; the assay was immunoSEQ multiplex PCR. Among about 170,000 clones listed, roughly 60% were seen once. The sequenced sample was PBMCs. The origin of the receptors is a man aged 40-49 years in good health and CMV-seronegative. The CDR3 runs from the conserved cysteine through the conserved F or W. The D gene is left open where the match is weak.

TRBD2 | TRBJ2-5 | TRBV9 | CASSPTTSEVTQYF
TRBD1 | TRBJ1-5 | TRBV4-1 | CASSRDLRGDQPQHF
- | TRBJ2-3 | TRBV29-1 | CSVEREWLGGTDTQYF
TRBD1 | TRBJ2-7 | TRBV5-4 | CASSGTGTGANEQYF
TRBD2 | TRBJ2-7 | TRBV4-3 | CASSLQREVPSYEQYF
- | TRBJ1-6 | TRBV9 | CASSPAAISNSPLHF
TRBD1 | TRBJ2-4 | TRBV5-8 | CGGGDRKNIQYF
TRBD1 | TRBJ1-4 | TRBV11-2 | CASSLAPGQGERNEKLFF
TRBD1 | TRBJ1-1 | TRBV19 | CASSIQGARGYTEAFF
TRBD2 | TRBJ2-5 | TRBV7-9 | CASSPSSGGRQETQYF
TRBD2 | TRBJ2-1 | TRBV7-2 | CASSPGLAGAEQFF
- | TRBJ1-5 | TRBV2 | CASSERTVNQPQHF
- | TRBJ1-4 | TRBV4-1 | CASSQVGLRGPNEKLFF
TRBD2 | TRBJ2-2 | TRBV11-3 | CASSLAGGPNTGELFF
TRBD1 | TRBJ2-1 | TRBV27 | CASSPDRVFEQFF
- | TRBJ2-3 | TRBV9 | CASSVLSASTDTQYF
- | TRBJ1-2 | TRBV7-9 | CASTLPTGLGGYTF
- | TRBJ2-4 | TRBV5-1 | CASSEGVQNIQYF
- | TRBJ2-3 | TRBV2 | CASSAGHQTDTQYF
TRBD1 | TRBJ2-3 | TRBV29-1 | CSVSPGQITDTQYF
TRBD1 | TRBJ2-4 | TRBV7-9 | CASSLVTGTGGQNIQYF
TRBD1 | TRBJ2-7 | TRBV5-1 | CASSSTGGAYEQYF
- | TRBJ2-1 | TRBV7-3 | CASSPMASSNEQFF
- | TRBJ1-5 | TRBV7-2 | CASSQRFSNQPQHF
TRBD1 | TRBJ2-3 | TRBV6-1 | CAGKFRQGSTDTQYF
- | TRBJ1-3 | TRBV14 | CASSQDLKSSGNTIYF
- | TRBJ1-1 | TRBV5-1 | CASSLDAGMNTEAFF
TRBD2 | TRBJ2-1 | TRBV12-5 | CASGLGLAALQNEQFF
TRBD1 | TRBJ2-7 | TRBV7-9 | CASSLAQGGALYEQYF
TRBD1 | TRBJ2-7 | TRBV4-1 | CASSQGDREWFGQYF
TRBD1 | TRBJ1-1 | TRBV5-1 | CASSFGTAELAFF
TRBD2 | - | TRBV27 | CASSSLADSYEQYF
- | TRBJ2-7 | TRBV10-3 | CASASGPPPGLQYF
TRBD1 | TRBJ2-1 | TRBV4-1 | CASSQENRGDEQFF
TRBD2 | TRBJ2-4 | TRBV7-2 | CASSPPGLAGGAKNIQYF
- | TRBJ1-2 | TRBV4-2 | CASSQDTDYGYTF
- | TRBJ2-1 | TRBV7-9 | CASSLESSVQFF
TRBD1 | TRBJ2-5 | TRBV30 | CAWSVGTGEETQYF